The 29 T cell receptor beta chains below all came from one sample that was sequenced in a study of spatial heterogeneity in lung cancer (dated by TCRdb to between 2018 and 2021). The intended sense of this specimen's time point label: blood at routine non-recurrence follow-up after resection. Without any cell sorting, TCR sequencing was performed on whole RNA extracted either from tumor and nontumor lung tissue or from cryopreserved PBMC samples. Receptors were amplified or captured by 5' RACE. The instrument was a NextSeq 500. TCRdb reprocessing: public reads trimmed at Q25 with fastp, clones called with MiXCR, in-frame beta chains kept. Every entry covers one CDR3 protein and lists the most common genes and DNA from its rows. The sample table contains about 120,000 distinct CDR3 sequences; only one count was recorded for 12% of them. 16% of the sample rests with the top ten. The sequencing here drew on PBMCs, taken at follow-up. All receptors derive from a male donor with early-stage non-small cell lung cancer.

The rearrangement joins TRBV6-2 or TRBV6-3 to TRBJ2-3, with no clear D. The ends were cut back, 0 bases at V and 6 bases at J, with 10 bases in the middle. The CDR3 has 14 residues. From germline, CDR1 is MNHEY and CDR2 SVGEGT. This CDR3 is CASSYSKAADTQYF. CDR3 in DNA: TGTGCCAGCAGTTACTCGAAGGCAGCCGATACGCAGTATTTT.

The gene calls are TRBV2 and TRBJ1-5, with D tentatively TRBD1 (6 bases). Trimming removed 2 bases from V and 7 bases from J, with 12 bases in between. The CDR3 totals 14 residues. Germline CDR1 SNHLY, CDR2 FYNNEI. The CDR3 loop reads CASSERGGTQPQHF. CDR3 coding DNA: TGTGCCAGCAGTGAAAGGGGGGGGACCCAGCCCCAGCATTTT.

This clonotype was counted only a few times. The V gene is TRBV4-1, the J gene TRBJ2-5; D possibly corresponds to TRBD1 (5 bases). The CDR3 has 13 amino acids. V shed 0 bases and J shed 7 bases, with 9 bases lying between them. Germline CDR1 reads MGHRA; CDR2 reads YSYEKL. CDR3 DNA sequence: TGCGCCAGCAGCCAAGAAAGGGGAAGGACCCAGTACTTC. Residues: CASSQERGRTQYF.

This clonotype was found many times. The chain joins TRBV9 to TRBJ2-3; D could derive from TRBD1 or TRBD2 (6 bases each). V was clipped by 0 bases and J by 4 bases, with 18 bases between them. The CDR3 is 17 residues long. Germline loops: CDR1 SGDLS, CDR2 YYNGEE. DNA for the CDR3: TGTGCCAGCAGCGTAGCCCCCGGGGGCCTTGGGGCAGATACGCAGTATTTT. Its translation is CASSVAPGGLGADTQYF. The full variable domain, its missing parts supplied by reference TRBV9 and TRBJ2-3, is DSGVTQTPKHLITATGQRVTLRCSPRSGDLSVYWYQQSLDQGLQFLIQYYNGEERAKGNILERFSAQQFPDLHSELNLSSLELGDSALYFCASSVAPGGLGADTQYFGPGTRLTVL.

This clonotype was counted at least ten times. The CDR3 reads CASSQDRGPILLSSYNSPLHF. The CDR3 bases are TGCGCCAGCAGCCAAGACCGGGGGCCAATACTCTTGAGCTCCTATAATTCACCCCTCCACTTT. The rearrangement joins TRBV4-1 to TRBJ1-6, with TRBD1 as a possible D gene (6 bases). CDR3 length: 21 amino acids. Germline lookup yields CDR1 MGHRA and CDR2 YSYEKL. Trimming removed 0 bases at V and 0 bases at J, with 21 bases between.

This clonotype was seen repeatedly, ten times or more. The chain recombines TRBV29-1 with TRBJ2-1, with 8 bases matching TRBD2. The CDR3 is made up of 14 amino acids. With 5 bases clipped from V and 0 bases from J, the junction kept 3 bases outside the gene matches. Germline CDR1 is SQVTM and CDR2 is ANQGSEA. This CDR3 is CSVTRGGSYNEQFF. Written as DNA, the CDR3 is TGCAGCGTTACCCGGGGGGGCTCCTACAATGAGCAGTTCTTC.

The V gene is TRBV3-1, the J gene TRBJ2-7; 9 nucleotides agree with TRBD1. J gave up 4 bases and V 6 bases, and 10 bases lay outside the gene matches. CDR3 size: 15 residues. The germline CDR1 and CDR2 sequences are LGHDT and YNNKEL (reference sequence). The CDR3 sequence: CASSLSGTGKYEQYF. The DNA for the CDR3 is TGTGCCAGCAGTCTTTCCGGGACAGGGAAGTACGAGCAGTACTTC.

The rearrangement uses TRBV20-1 and TRBJ2-3; D is perhaps TRBD1 (5 bases). Deletions cut 0 bases from V and 5 bases from J, with 15 bases between. CDR1 and CDR2 (germline): DFQATT, SNEGSKA (reference sequence). This CDR3 spans 15 amino acids. CDR3 coding DNA: TGCAGTGCTAGAGATCCCGGCAGGGCAGTAGATACGCAGTATTTT. Translation: CSARDPGRAVDTQYF.

The genes are TRBV6-5 and TRBJ1-2, with D possibly matching TRBD1 (6 bases). Germline CDR1 and CDR2: MNHEY and SVGAGI. Trimming took off 5 bases at V and 4 bases at J, with 11 bases between the two ends. CDR3 length: 13 residues. The CDR3 spells CASSTGTRYGYTF. The CDR3 coding sequence is TGTGCCAGCAGTACCGGGACACGCTATGGCTACACCTTC.

This clonotype was seen ten or more times. V and J are TRBV29-1 and TRBJ2-1; TRBD1 matches at 10 bases. CDR3 size: 14 residues. The germline CDR1 and CDR2 sequences are SQVTM and ANQGSEA. With 6 bases clipped from V and 7 bases from J, the junction kept 9 bases outside the gene matches. CDR3 DNA: TGCAGCGTCGTCGACAGGGGGCTGGGGAATGAGCAGTTCTTC. Translation: CSVVDRGLGNEQFF.

This clonotype was counted between two and nine times. The CDR3 DNA reads as TGCGCCAGCACCCCGCGCCTGACTAGCGGTGCCAACGTCCTGACTTTC. This gives the protein CASTPRLTSGANVLTF. V usage is TRBV5-1 and J usage is TRBJ2-6, with 9 bases matching TRBD2. This CDR3 spans 16 amino acids. The germline V gene has CDR1 SGHRS and CDR2 YFSETQ. Trimming took 6 bases from V and 7 from J; bases not matched to a gene: 11.

This clonotype was counted only a few times. The chain employs TRBV11-2 and TRBJ2-3; 10 nucleotides align to TRBD2. The CDR3 length is 15 residues. Trimming took 5 bases from V and 8 from J; bases not matched to a gene: 10. Germline values: CDR1 SGHAT, CDR2 FQNNGV. Here the CDR3 DNA reads TGTGCCAGCAGCCCACTAGCGGGGCCCTCGGGTACGCAGTATTTT. Protein product: CASSPLAGPSGTQYF.

CDR3 sequence (DNA): TGTGCCAGCAGTTTACAAAGCCATAATTCACCCCTCCACTTT. Its protein product is CASSLQSHNSPLHF. The rearrangement joins TRBV12-3 or TRBV12-4 to TRBJ1-6; no firm D call. Between the trimmed V and J ends, which lost 2 bases and 5 bases, there was a span of 7 bases. CDR3 size: 14 residues.

This clonotype came up many times. The V call is TRBV20-1, the J call TRBJ1-1; a possible D gene is TRBD1 (6 bases). Germline CDR1 DFQATT, CDR2 SNEGSKA (reference sequence). There are 14 residues in the CDR3. V was trimmed by 4 bases and J by 1 base, leaving 13 bases between them. The CDR3 DNA follows: TGCAGTGCTATCGGGGGCTTCGGGAACACTGAAGCTTTCTTT. This encodes CSAIGGFGNTEAFF.

V and J are TRBV5-1 and TRBJ1-1; tentative D call: TRBD1 (5 bases). The length of the CDR3 is 15 residues. V was clipped by 4 bases and J by 3 bases, with 16 bases between them. Per germline, CDR1 SGHRS and CDR2 YFSETQ. The CDR3 reads CASSVQDNWDTEAFF. CDR3 DNA: TGCGCCAGCAGCGTACAGGACAACTGGGACACTGAAGCTTTCTTT.

This clonotype was observed many times. The DNA for the CDR3 is TGTGCCAGCAGCGTAACACGGGACGCCCGGTTCAAGGTTACCGGGGAGCTGTTTTTT. Translating gives CASSVTRDARFKVTGELFF. The gene calls are TRBV5-5 and TRBJ2-2; D assignment may be TRBD1 or TRBD2 (5 bases each). Germline V gives CDR1 SGHKS, CDR2 YYEKEE (reference sequence). The CDR3 contains 19 residues. The V and J ends lost 4 bases and 5 bases respectively, with 27 bases between them.

The chain couples TRBV6-5 to TRBJ2-7; D not resolved. Trimming left V 6 bases short and J 0 bases short, with 9 bases between. This CDR3 contains 13 residues. Looked up from germline, CDR1 is MNHEY and CDR2 is SVGAGI. The CDR3 spells CASSSGFSYEQYF. The CDR3 DNA reads TGTGCCAGCAGCTCCGGTTTCTCCTACGAGCAGTACTTC.

CDR3 nucleotides: TGTGCCAGCAGCGTGAACCTCTTAGATTCACCCCTCCACTTT. Translated: CASSVNLLDSPLHF. V is TRBV9 and J is TRBJ1-6, with D uncertain. V gave up 2 bases and J gave up 8 bases, with 11 bases separating them. CDR3 size: 14 residues. CDR1 and CDR2 from the germline V gene are SGDLS and YYNGEE. Full variable domain (remainder filled in from reference TRBV9 and TRBJ1-6): DSGVTQTPKHLITATGQRVTLRCSPRSGDLSVYWYQQSLDQGLQFLIQYYNGEERAKGNILERFSAQQFPDLHSELNLSSLELGDSALYFCASSVNLLDSPLHFGNGTRLTVT.

This clonotype was recorded many times. The V call is TRBV29-1, the J call TRBJ2-5; D might be TRBD1 (6 bases). Trimming left V 0 bases short and J 5 bases short, with 13 bases between. Germline V lookup: CDR1 SQVTM, CDR2 ANQGSEA. This CDR3 region has 14 residues. CDR3 residues: CSVEESRGAETQYF. In DNA, the CDR3 is TGCAGCGTTGAAGAGTCCAGGGGTGCGGAGACCCAGTACTTC. Based on the CDR3 plus reference TRBV29-1 and TRBJ2-5, the full variable domain is SAVISQKPSRDICQRGTSLTIQCQVDSQVTMMFWYRQQPGQSLTLIATANQGSEATYESGFVIDKFPISRPNLTFSTLTVSNMSPEDSSIYLCSVEESRGAETQYFGPGTRLLVL.

This clonotype showed up many times. The CDR3 loop is CASSPRPGTGPNTEAFF. The CDR3 DNA sequence: TGTGCCAGCAGCCCACGTCCCGGGACAGGGCCGAACACTGAAGCTTTCTTT. The rearrangement joins TRBV3-1 to TRBJ1-1; 9 positions agree with TRBD1. Germline V CDR1 and CDR2: LGHDT, YNNKEL (reference sequence). This CDR3 is 17 amino acids long. The V gene end was trimmed by 4 bases and the J gene end by 1 base; junction bases not matched to a gene: 10.

This rearrangement joins TRBV5-1 to TRBJ2-7, with a tentative D call TRBD2 (5 bases). The germline CDR1 and CDR2 sequences are SGHRS and YFSETQ. Between the trimmed V and J ends, which lost 5 bases and 7 bases, there was a span of 22 bases. This CDR3 contains 15 residues. CDR3: CASSYTSSTSSEQYF. The CDR3 coding sequence is TGCGCCAGCAGTTATACTAGTTCGACCTCTAGTGAGCAGTACTTC.

This clonotype has a handful of counts. This rearrangement joins TRBV7-2 to TRBJ1-1; 10 nucleotides agree with TRBD1. V was clipped by 7 bases and J by 8 bases; unmatched bases: 10. Germline CDR1 SGHTA, CDR2 FQGNSA. CDR3 length: 14 residues. The CDR3 protein is CASNTRQGAQEAFF. The CDR3 region has the DNA TGTGCCAGCAACACGCGACAGGGGGCTCAGGAAGCTTTCTTT.

This clonotype was seen many times. The chain links TRBV3-1 to TRBJ1-6; TRBD1 might be the D (5 bases). Germline lookup yields CDR1 LGHDT and CDR2 YNNKEL (reference sequence). V gave up 4 bases and J gave up 8 bases, with 15 bases separating them. The CDR3 runs 15 residues. CDR3 sequence reads: CASSPGRITDSPLHF. DNA for the CDR3: TGTGCCAGCAGCCCGGGACGGATTACCGATTCACCCCTCCACTTT.

The chain has TRBV7-8 and TRBJ2-3; D might be TRBD1 (5 bases). V dropped 1 base and J dropped 4 bases, with 15 bases sitting between them. Germline CDR1 SGHVS, CDR2 FQNEAQ. The CDR3 has 16 residues. CDR3 bases: TGTGCCAGCAGCTTAGGGCAGGGCCGGGTTGCAGATACGCAGTATTTT. Its translation is CASSLGQGRVADTQYF.

This clonotype was observed many times. This chain links TRBV20-1 with TRBJ1-5; D unresolved. Trimming took off 1 base at V and 0 bases at J, with 13 bases between the two ends. Germline values: CDR1 DFQATT, CDR2 SNEGSKA (reference sequence). CDR3 length: 16 residues. CDR3 amino acids: CSARVKGDNSNQPQHF. The DNA of the CDR3 is TGCAGTGCTAGAGTTAAGGGAGACAATAGCAATCAGCCCCAGCATTTT.

This clonotype showed up just a few times. The chain has TRBV28 and TRBJ1-5; 8 bases align to TRBD1. Germline CDR1 reads MDHEN; CDR2 reads SYDVKM. V lost 5 bases, J lost 5 bases, and 11 bases stayed unmatched. This CDR3 has 16 amino acids. The DNA of the CDR3 is TGTGCCAGCAGTCCGCTCTGGACAGGGATACATCAGCCCCAGCATTTT. Amino acids: CASSPLWTGIHQPQHF.

This clonotype was counted ten times or more. The V gene is TRBV28, the J gene TRBJ1-2; no reliable D call. Trimming pared 2 bases from V and 4 bases from J, leaving 8 bases between. The length of the CDR3 is 13 residues. Germline CDR1 reads MDHEN; CDR2 reads SYDVKM. CDR3 sequence reads: CASSLEGGYGYTF. DNA of the CDR3: TGTGCCAGCAGTTTAGAGGGTGGCTATGGCTACACCTTC.

This clonotype was counted many times. The V and J genes are TRBV20-1 and TRBJ2-7; D perhaps matches TRBD2 (6 bases). The CDR3 has 16 amino acids. V was clipped by 4 bases and J by 6 bases, with 25 bases between them. Germline V lookup: CDR1 DFQATT, CDR2 SNEGSKA (reference sequence). This chain's CDR3 is CSATSLVLADVGEQYF. CDR3 in DNA: TGCAGTGCTACCTCCCTGGTACTAGCAGACGTCGGCGAGCAGTACTTC.

The chain has TRBV2 and TRBJ1-2; no reliable D call. The germline V gene encodes CDR1 SNHLY and CDR2 FYNNEI. V shed 6 bases and J shed 7 bases, with 18 bases lying between them. CDR3 length equals 14 residues. The CDR3 region has the DNA TGTGCCAGCAGAGAGGGAATTCCAGCGGCTGGCTACACCTTC. It translates to CASREGIPAAGYTF.